This T cell receptor beta chain was captured in a study of blood T cell repertoires in COVID-19. Study details: Samples of COVID-19 (acute and convalescent) were obtained from the United States, Italy and Spain.

CDR1 is SGHDN, CDR2 FVKESK, per germline. Trimming removed 0 bases from V and 8 bases from J, with 13 bases in between. The CDR3 has 15 residues. Profiled with immunoSEQ multiplex PCR; TCRdb holds only in-frame clones, not every one. Of some 180,000 clones listed, 85% are singletons. The chain couples TRBV14 to TRBJ1-4; D remains ambiguous. What was sequenced was peripheral blood. The sequence was collected from a woman older than 75 with COVID-19, enrolled during active disease. CDR3 residues: CASSQDGLKKEKLFF. The DNA for the CDR3 is TGTGCCAGCAGCCAAGATGGGCTGAAGAAGGAAAAACTGTTTTTT.